This T cell receptor (beta chain) originates from a study of blood T cell repertoires in COVID-19. Looking at the study overall: Sources were T cells, B-cell-depleted T cells, or PBMCs; the material itself was cDNA or gDNA.

Deletions cut 7 bases from V and 8 bases from J, with 14 bases between. The CDR3 loop spans 12 amino acids. Per germline, CDR1 MDHEN and CDR2 SYDVKM. In the authors' methods: The authors estimated nucleated cell counts from reference gene primer amplification. The table came from immunoSEQ multiplex PCR; TCRdb's copy has only in-frame clones and leaves some out. The V and J calls and clone size are taken from that table; D and trimming were inferred from the DNA. The table shows about 340,000 clones, with roughly 90% occurring only once. The study counted Cohort 3 donors as recovered given two negative PCRs, clearance, or symptom resolution.

Sequencing was done on a sample of PBMCs or T cells enriched from blood (not recorded which). The TCR comes from a woman aged 30 to 39 who had recovered from COVID-19. The chain has TRBV28 and TRBJ1-2, with unresolved D. Here the CDR3 DNA reads TGTGCCAGCACCCCCGGGAGATCGGGCTACACCTTC. It codes for CASTPGRSGYTF.